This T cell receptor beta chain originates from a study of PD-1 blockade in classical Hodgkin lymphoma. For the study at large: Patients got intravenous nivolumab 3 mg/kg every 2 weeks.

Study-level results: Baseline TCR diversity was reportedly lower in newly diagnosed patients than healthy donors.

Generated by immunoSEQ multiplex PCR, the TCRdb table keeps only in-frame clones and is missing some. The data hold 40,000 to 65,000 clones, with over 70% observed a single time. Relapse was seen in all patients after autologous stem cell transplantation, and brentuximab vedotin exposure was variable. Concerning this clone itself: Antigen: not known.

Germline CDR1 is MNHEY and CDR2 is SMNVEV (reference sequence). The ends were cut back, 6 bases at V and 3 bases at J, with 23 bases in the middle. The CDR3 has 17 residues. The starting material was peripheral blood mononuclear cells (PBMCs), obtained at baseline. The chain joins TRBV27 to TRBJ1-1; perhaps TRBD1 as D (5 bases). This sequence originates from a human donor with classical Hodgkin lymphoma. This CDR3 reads CASSPPTGSPGDTEAFF. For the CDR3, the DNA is TGTGCCAGCAGCCCCCCCACCGGGAGCCCGGGGGACACTGAAGCTTTCTTT.